The sequence of this T cell receptor (beta chain) was determined in a study of response to subunit inactivated influenza vaccine. Study findings and constraints: The authors proposed limited new T cell recruitment per seasonal influenza vaccination.

About this clonotype itself: Its antigen is as yet unknown.

MiXCR was run by TCRdb on the RT-PCR reads, yielding one entry per CDR3 protein. The table records 610,000 or so distinct CDR3 sequences, around 15% of them present only once. Germline CDR1 DFQATT, CDR2 SNEGSKA (reference sequence). V lost 3 bases, J lost 1 base, and 6 bases lay in between. The CDR3 is made up of 12 amino acids. This clonotype originated in a man over 45 who received an inactivated influenza vaccine. The rearrangement joins TRBV20-1 to TRBJ1-1; D is unresolved. Sample: PBMCs from blood, taken about 11 days after vaccination. The CDR3 spells CSASQANTEAFF. CDR3 sequence (DNA): TGCAGTGCTAGTCAAGCGAACACTGAAGCTTTCTTT.